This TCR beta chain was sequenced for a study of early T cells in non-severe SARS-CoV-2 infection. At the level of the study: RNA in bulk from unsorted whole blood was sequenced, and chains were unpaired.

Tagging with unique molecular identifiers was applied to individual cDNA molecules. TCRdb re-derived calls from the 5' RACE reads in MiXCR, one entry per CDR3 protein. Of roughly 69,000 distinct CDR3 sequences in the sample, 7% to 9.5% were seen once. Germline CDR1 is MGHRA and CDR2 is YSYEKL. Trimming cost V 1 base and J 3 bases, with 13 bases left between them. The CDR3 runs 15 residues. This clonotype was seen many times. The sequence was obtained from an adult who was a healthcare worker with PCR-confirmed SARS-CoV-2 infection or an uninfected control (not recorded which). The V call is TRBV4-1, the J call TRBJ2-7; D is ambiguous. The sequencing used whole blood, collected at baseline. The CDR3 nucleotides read TGCGCCAGCAGCCAAGCCTCGGGTACATTCTACGAGCAGTACTTC. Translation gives CASSQASGTFYEQYF.